This is a list of T cell receptor beta chains from one sample in a study of blood T cell repertoires in COVID-19. The table came from immunoSEQ multiplex PCR; TCRdb's copy has only in-frame clones and leaves some out. The sample carries a few hundred thousand clones, 80% to 85% recorded once. Sequenced: PBMCs or T cells enriched from blood (not recorded which). The receptors come from a man aged 45-65 years who had recovered from COVID-19. The CDR3 runs from the conserved cysteine through the conserved F or W. D genes are given only for firm matches. Part of the rows lack a size; the others show once, few, many or a class for expanded clones.

j_gene | abundance | d_gene | v_gene | CDR3aa | CDR3nt
TRBJ1-1 | NA | NA | TRBV19 | CASTFRGGEPAFF | TGTGCCAGTACTTTTCGAGGGGGTGAACCGGCTTTCTTT
TRBJ2-7 | NA | TRBD1 | TRBV19 | CASSIVSPRTGERGSYEQYF | TGTGCCAGTAGTATAGTCTCCCCCCGGACAGGGGAGCGGGGCTCCTACGAGCAGTACTTC
TRBJ1-4 | once | NA | TRBV4-1 | CASSQDPNAGEKLFF | TGCGCCAGCAGCCAAGATCCTAACGCAGGTGAAAAACTGTTTTTT
TRBJ2-1 | NA | TRBD2 | TRBV7-2 | CASSLAPPGPSGRANPYNEQFF | TGTGCCAGCAGCTTAGCACCCCCAGGTCCTAGCGGGAGGGCCAATCCTTACAATGAGCAGTTCTTC
TRBJ2-1 | NA | TRBD2 | TRBV27 | CASRAGTSAYNEQFF | TGTGCCAGCAGGGCCGGGACTAGCGCGTACAATGAGCAGTTCTTC
TRBJ2-5 | NA | TRBD1 | TRBV14 | CASSRDRQETQYF | TGTGCCAGCAGCCGGGACAGACAAGAGACCCAGTACTTC
TRBJ1-2 | NA | NA | TRBV6-1 | CASSEASAGQGYTF | TGTGCCAGCAGTGAAGCTTCGGCAGGACAGGGCTACACCTTC
TRBJ2-3 | NA | TRBD2 | TRBV13 | CASSLEGLAGPFGFLDTQYF | TGTGCCAGCAGCTTAGAGGGACTAGCGGGCCCGTTCGGTTTTTTGGATACGCAGTATTTT
TRBJ2-5 | once | NA | TRBV7-2 | CASSLRGLPSVQYF | TGTGCCAGCAGCTTACGCGGGCTGCCATCAGTCCAGTACTTC
TRBJ2-5 | NA | TRBD2 | TRBV6-5 | CASRALAGGETQYF | TGTGCCAGCAGGGCCCTAGCGGGGGGGGAGACCCAGTACTTC
TRBJ2-7 | once | TRBD1 | TRBV28 | CASRPGTGFHEQYF | TGTGCCAGCAGGCCCGGGACAGGGTTCCACGAGCAGTACTTC
TRBJ2-7 | NA | NA | TRBV5-1 | CASSFGDYEQYF | TGCGCCAGCAGCTTCGGGGACTACGAGCAGTACTTC
TRBJ1-5 | few | TRBD1 | TRBV29-1 | CSASRGQGKNQPQHF | TGCAGCGCCTCCAGGGGACAGGGAAAAAATCAGCCCCAGCATTTT
TRBJ1-5 | NA | NA | TRBV28 | CASSRDPGGYSNQPQHF | TGTGCCAGCAGCCGGGACCCGGGGGGGTATAGCAATCAGCCCCAGCATTTT
TRBJ1-2 | NA | TRBD1 | TRBV3-1/TRBV3-2 | CASSQTRRGHTF | TGTGCCAGCAGCCAAACCCGGAGGGGGCACACCTTC
TRBJ2-7 | NA | NA | TRBV15 | CATSREGGAGYEQYF | TGTGCCACCAGCAGAGAAGGAGGAGCGGGCTACGAGCAGTACTTC
TRBJ1-5 | NA | NA | TRBV9 | CASSAGGYSNQPQHF | TGTGCCAGCAGCGCGGGGGGTTATAGCAATCAGCCCCAGCATTTT
TRBJ2-1 | once | TRBD2 | TRBV24-1 | CATSDPGLAGINSYNEQFF | TGTGCCACCAGTGACCCGGGACTAGCGGGGATTAACTCCTACAATGAGCAGTTCTTC
TRBJ2-7 | NA | TRBD2 | TRBV7-8 | CASSPLTSGRAFIPYEQYF | TGTGCCAGCAGCCCCCTAACTAGCGGGAGGGCGTTCATCCCCTACGAGCAGTACTTC